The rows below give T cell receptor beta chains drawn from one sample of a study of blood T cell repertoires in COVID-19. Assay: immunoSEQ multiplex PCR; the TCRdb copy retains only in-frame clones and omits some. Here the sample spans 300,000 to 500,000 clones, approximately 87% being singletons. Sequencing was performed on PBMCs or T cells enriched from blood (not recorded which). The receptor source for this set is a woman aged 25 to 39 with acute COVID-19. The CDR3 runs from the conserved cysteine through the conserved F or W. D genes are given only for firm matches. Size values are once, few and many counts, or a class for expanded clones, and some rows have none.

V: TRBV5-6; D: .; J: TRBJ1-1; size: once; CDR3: CASCQQGWNTEAFF; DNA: TGTGCCAGCTGCCAACAGGGCTGGAACACTGAAGCTTTCTTT
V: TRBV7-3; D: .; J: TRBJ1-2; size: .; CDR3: CASSQDNLGSSGYTF; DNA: TGTGCCAGCAGCCAGGATAATTTAGGTAGTTCTGGCTACACCTTC
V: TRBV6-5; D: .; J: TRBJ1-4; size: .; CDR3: CASGLRDGNEKLFF; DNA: TGTGCCAGCGGTCTAAGAGATGGTAATGAAAAACTGTTTTTT
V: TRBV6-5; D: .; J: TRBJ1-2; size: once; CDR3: CASITRGRGNYGYTF; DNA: TGTGCCAGCATCACGCGTGGGCGGGGTAACTATGGCTACACCTTC
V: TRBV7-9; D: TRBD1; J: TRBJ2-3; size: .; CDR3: CASSLLQGAKDTQYF; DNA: TGTGCCAGCAGCTTATTACAGGGGGCAAAAGATACGCAGTATTTT
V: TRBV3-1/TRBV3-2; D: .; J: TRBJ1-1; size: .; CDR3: CASSQGPGLNTEAFF; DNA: TGTGCCAGCAGCCAAGGGCCAGGGCTGAACACTGAAGCTTTCTTT
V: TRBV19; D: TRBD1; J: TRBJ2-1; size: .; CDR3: CASQGTGVDNEQFF; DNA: TGTGCCAGTCAAGGGACAGGGGTTGACAATGAGCAGTTCTTC
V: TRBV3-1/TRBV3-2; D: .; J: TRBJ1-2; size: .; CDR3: CASSHLSGGYTF; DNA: TGTGCCAGCAGCCACCTATCGGGGGGCTACACCTTC
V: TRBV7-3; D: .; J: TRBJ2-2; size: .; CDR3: CASSLPAGGLGELFF; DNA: TGTGCCAGCAGCTTACCGGCCGGGGGGCTCGGGGAGCTGTTTTTT
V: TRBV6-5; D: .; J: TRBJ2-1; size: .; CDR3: CASTRGGGNEQFF; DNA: TGTGCCAGCACTCGAGGGGGGGGCAATGAGCAGTTCTTC
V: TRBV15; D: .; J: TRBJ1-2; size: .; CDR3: CATSRDRYAGYGYTF; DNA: TGTGCCACCAGCAGAGACAGATACGCGGGCTATGGCTACACCTTC
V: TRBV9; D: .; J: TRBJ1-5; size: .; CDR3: CASSASGVGNQPQHF; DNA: TGTGCCAGCAGCGCATCAGGGGTTGGCAATCAGCCCCAGCATTTT
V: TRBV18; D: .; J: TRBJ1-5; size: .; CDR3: CASSPSQGNNQPQHF; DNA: TGTGCCAGCTCACCAAGCCAGGGTAACAATCAGCCCCAGCATTTT
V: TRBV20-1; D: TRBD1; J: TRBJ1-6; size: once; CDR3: CSASPGGAGSPLHF; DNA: TGCAGTGCTAGTCCAGGGGGCGCAGGTTCACCCCTCCACTTT
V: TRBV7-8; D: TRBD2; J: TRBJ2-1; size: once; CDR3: CASSLVRWTSGGAFNEQFF; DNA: TGTGCCAGCAGCTTAGTTCGGTGGACTAGCGGGGGGGCATTCAATGAGCAGTTCTTC
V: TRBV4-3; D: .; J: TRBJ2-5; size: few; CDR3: CASSQDRGETQYF; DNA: TGCGCCAGCAGCCAAGATAGGGGCGAGACCCAGTACTTC
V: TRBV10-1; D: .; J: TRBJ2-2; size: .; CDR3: CASSESEGNTGELFF; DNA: TGCGCCAGCAGTGAGTCGGAGGGCAACACCGGGGAGCTGTTTTTT
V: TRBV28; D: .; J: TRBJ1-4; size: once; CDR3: CASSWGGAGGNEKLFF; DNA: TGTGCCAGCAGTTGGGGGGGAGCTGGGGGTAATGAAAAACTGTTTTTT
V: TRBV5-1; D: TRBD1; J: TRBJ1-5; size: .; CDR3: CASSCPRDRVSGQPQHF; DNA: TGCGCCAGCAGCTGCCCCCGGGACAGGGTTTCAGGTCAGCCCCAGCATTTT
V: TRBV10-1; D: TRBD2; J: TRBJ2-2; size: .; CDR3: CASSASAGGGNTGELFF; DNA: TGCGCCAGCAGTGCCTCAGCGGGGGGCGGTAACACCGGGGAGCTGTTTTTT
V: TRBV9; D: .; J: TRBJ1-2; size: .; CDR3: CASSAPATLTTNYGYTF; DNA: TGTGCCAGCAGCGCCCCCGCGACATTGACAACTAACTATGGCTACACCTTC
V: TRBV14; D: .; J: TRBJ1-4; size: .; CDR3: CASSKSAGKATATNEKLFF; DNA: TGTGCCAGCAGCAAAAGTGCGGGAAAAGCTACAGCAACTAATGAAAAACTGTTTTTT
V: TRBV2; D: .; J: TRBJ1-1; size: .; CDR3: CASDLRGRTEAFF; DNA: TGTGCCAGCGATCTGCGGGGGCGGACTGAAGCTTTCTTT
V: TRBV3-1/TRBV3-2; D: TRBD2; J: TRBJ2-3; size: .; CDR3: CASKTSGGGTQYF; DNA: TGTGCCAGCAAGACTAGCGGGGGGGGTACGCAGTATTTT
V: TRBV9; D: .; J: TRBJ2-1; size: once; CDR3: CASSPGGEQFF; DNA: TGTGCCAGCAGCCCAGGCGGGGAGCAGTTCTTC
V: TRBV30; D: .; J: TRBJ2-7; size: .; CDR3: CAWSVGSGYEQYF; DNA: TGTGCCTGGAGTGTAGGGAGCGGCTACGAGCAGTACTTC
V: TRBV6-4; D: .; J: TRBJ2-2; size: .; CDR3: CASSVWAGFTGELFF; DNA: TGTGCCAGCAGTGTTTGGGCAGGATTCACCGGGGAGCTGTTTTTT
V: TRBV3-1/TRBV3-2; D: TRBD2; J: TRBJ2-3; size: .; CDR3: CASSHGGATTDTQYF; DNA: TGTGCCAGCAGCCACGGGGGGGCGACCACAGATACGCAGTATTTT
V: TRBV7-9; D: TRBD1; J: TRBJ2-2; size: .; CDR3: CASSGQVNTGELFF; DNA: TGTGCCAGCAGCGGACAGGTTAACACCGGGGAGCTGTTTTTT
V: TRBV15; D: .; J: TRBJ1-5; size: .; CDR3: CATSRGGQLLFQPQHF; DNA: TGTGCCACCAGCAGGGGTGGACAGTTGTTATTTCAGCCCCAGCATTTT
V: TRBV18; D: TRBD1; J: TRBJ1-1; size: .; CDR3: CASSPIRDRPGKDTEAFF; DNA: TGTGCCAGCTCACCTATACGGGACAGGCCGGGGAAGGACACTGAAGCTTTCTTT
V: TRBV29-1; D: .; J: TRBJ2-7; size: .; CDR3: CSVQPGGYEQYF; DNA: TGCAGCGTACAGCCGGGCGGGTACGAGCAGTACTTC
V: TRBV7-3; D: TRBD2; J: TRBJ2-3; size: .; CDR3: CASSLFIAGGPTDTQYF; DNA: TGTGCCAGCAGCTTATTTATAGCGGGGGGCCCCACAGATACGCAGTATTTT
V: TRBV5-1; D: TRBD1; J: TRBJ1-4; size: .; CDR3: CASSLEGQGREKLFF; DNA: TGCGCCAGCAGCTTGGAGGGACAGGGTCGCGAAAAACTGTTTTTT
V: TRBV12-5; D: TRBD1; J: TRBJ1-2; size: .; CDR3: CASELGQTYYGYTF; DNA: TGTGCTAGCGAACTGGGACAGACGTACTATGGCTACACCTTC
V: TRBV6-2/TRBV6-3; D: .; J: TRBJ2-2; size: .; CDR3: CASSYAGKLPGELFF; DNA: TGTGCCAGCAGTTACGCGGGGAAATTACCCGGGGAGCTGTTTTTT
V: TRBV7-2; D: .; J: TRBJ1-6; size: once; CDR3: CASSLVGQGGSSPLHF; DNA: TGTGCCAGCAGCTTAGTCGGGCAGGGAGGCAGTTCACCCCTCCACTTT
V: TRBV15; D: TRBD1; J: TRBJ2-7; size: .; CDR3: CATSRDRGLYEQYF; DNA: TGTGCCACCAGCCGCGACAGGGGGCTCTACGAGCAGTACTTC
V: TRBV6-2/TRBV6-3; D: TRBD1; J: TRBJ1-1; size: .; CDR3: CASSPPDRGRTEAFF; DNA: TGTGCCAGCAGTCCCCCGGACAGGGGGAGGACTGAAGCTTTCTTT
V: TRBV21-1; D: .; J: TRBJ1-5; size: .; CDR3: CASSKGATDRPAGQPQHF; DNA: TGTGCCAGCAGCAAGGGGGCAACCGACAGACCGGCTGGGCAGCCCCAGCATTTT
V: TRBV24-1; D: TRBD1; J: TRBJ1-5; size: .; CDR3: CATSDSDRVGQPQHF; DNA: TGTGCCACCAGTGATTCTGACAGGGTAGGGCAGCCCCAGCATTTT
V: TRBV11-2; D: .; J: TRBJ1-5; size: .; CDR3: CASSQGVAGDRSYQPQHF; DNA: TGTGCCAGCAGCCAAGGTGTGGCAGGGGATCGGTCCTATCAGCCCCAGCATTTT
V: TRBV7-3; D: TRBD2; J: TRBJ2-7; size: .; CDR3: CASSLTGTSGSWYF; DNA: TGTGCCAGCAGCTTAACGGGGACTAGCGGCTCGTGGTACTTC
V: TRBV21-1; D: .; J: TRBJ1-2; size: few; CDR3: CASSKDQYYGYTF; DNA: TGTGCCAGCAGCAAAGATCAGTACTATGGCTACACCTTC
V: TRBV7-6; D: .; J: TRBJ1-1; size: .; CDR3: CASTLADAVNTEAFF; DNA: TGTGCCAGCACCCTGGCCGATGCCGTGAACACTGAAGCTTTCTTT
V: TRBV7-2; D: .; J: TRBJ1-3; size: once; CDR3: CASSLEGGLGNTIYF; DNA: TGTGCCAGCAGCTTAGAGGGGGGGCTCGGAAACACCATATATTTT
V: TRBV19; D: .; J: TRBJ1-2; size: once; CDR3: CASSPGQGSPYGYTF; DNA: TGTGCCAGTAGTCCGGGACAAGGGAGCCCCTATGGCTACACCTTC